The 11 T cell receptor beta chains listed next were all sequenced from one sample in a study of neurological immune-mediated disorders (dated by TCRdb to 2018 to 2020). The library was built by means of 5' RACE. Instrument on record: Illumina HiSeq 2500. TCRdb reprocessed the public reads (quality trimming at Q25 with fastp, clone calling with MiXCR) and kept in-frame beta chains. Every CDR3 protein is listed once, alongside the most common genes and DNA of its rows. Within this sample are more than 15,000 distinct CDR3 sequences, with 3.5% of them counted one time only. The biggest ten clones account for 20% to 25% of the sample. The material sequenced was CD8+ T cells from blood. Every receptor here comes from a woman aged 35 to 49 in good health.

Ten or more counts support this clonotype. The junction departs from the called germline gene at one end, perhaps through a read error. The chain combines TRBV6-5 with TRBJ2-7, with D tentatively TRBD2 (7 bases). The CDR3 extends over 14 amino acids. Germline V gene lookup returns CDR1 MNHEY and CDR2 SVGAGI. This CDR3 reads CASSTKGGGRGLDF. DNA for the CDR3: TGTGCCAGCAGTACCAAAGGGGGGGGGCGGGGCCTGGACTTC.

This clonotype was detected ten times or more. J is TRBJ1-1 and V is TRBV6-2 or TRBV6-3; 7 bases align to TRBD1. The J segment lost 6 bases and the V segment lost 2 bases, leaving 12 bases of the junction unmatched. The CDR3 is 16 residues long. Germline V gives CDR1 MNHEY, CDR2 SVGEGT. CDR3 DNA: TGTGCCAGCAGTTACCCGGAGGGAGGGGGCGACGCTGAAGCTTTCTTT. This codes for CASSYPEGGGDAEAFF.

Many counts were recorded for this clonotype. CDR3 residues: CASSELVRGLAASQYF. The CDR3, as DNA: TGTGCCAGCAGTGAGTTGGTGCGGGGACTAGCGGCCTCGCAGTACTTC. V usage is TRBV2 and J usage is TRBJ2-7; 11 bases line up with TRBD2. The CDR3 length is 16 residues. The ends lost 3 bases at V and 9 bases at J; junction bases unmatched: 13. Per the germline V gene, CDR1 is SNHLY and CDR2 is FYNNEI.

The table lists this clonotype with many counts. The chain combines TRBV5-1 with TRBJ1-2; D gene unclear. This CDR3 is built from 17 residues. Looked up from germline, CDR1 is SGHRS and CDR2 is YFSETQ. V was trimmed by 2 bases and J by 6 bases, leaving 23 bases between them. The CDR3 spells CASSLDPMPLEANGYTF. The CDR3 nucleotides read TGCGCCAGCAGCTTAGACCCAATGCCGCTGGAGGCTAATGGCTACACCTTC. Combining the CDR3 with reference TRBV5-1 and TRBJ1-2 gives the whole variable domain KAGVTQTPRYLIKTRGQQVTLSCSPISGHRSVSWYQQTPGQGLQFLFEYFSETQRNKGNFPGRFSGRQFSNSRSEMNVSTLELGDSALYLCASSLDPMPLEANGYTFGSGTRLTVV.

The table lists this clonotype with many counts. The V gene is TRBV6-5, the J gene TRBJ2-7; maybe TRBD1 (6 bases). This CDR3 spans 16 amino acids. Between the trimmed V and J ends, which lost 0 bases and 3 bases, there was a span of 15 bases. CDR1 and CDR2 (germline): MNHEY, SVGAGI. CDR3 protein: CASSYSIGQGNYEQYF. As DNA, the CDR3 is TGTGCCAGCAGTTACTCGATAGGCCAGGGGAACTACGAGCAGTACTTC.

A few counts support this clonotype. This chain connects TRBV28 to TRBJ2-5; 12 nucleotides match TRBD1. This CDR3 spans 16 amino acids. The ends lost 2 bases at V and 4 bases at J; junction bases unmatched: 5. CDR1 is MDHEN and CDR2 is SYDVKM in the germline V gene. The CDR3 protein is CASSLGTGGIRETQYF. The CDR3 DNA sequence: TGTGCCAGCAGTTTAGGGACAGGGGGCATCCGAGAGACCCAGTACTTC.

This clonotype occurred many times. V and J are TRBV12-3 or TRBV12-4 and TRBJ2-7; no clear D gene. The CDR3 runs to 13 residues. Trimming left V 9 bases short and J 1 base short, with 13 bases between. CDR3 residues: CASQGVDSYEQYF. CDR3 bases: TGTGCCAGTCAAGGTGTGGATTCCTACGAGCAGTACTTC.

The sample holds many counts of this clonotype. The chain recombines TRBV28 with TRBJ1-2, with 7 positions matching TRBD1. Germline lookup yields CDR1 MDHEN and CDR2 SYDVKM. The CDR3 spans 16 residues. J was trimmed by 6 bases and V by 5 bases; bases with no gene match: 15. The CDR3 nucleotides read TGTGCCAGCAGTCCAAACCTAGAAGGGGGCATGGATGGCTACACCTTC. Translated: CASSPNLEGGMDGYTF.

This clonotype was observed many times. The chain has TRBV25-1 and TRBJ1-2; D not certain. V was trimmed by 1 base and J by 14 bases, leaving 11 bases between them. The CDR3 runs 11 residues. The V gene's germline CDR1 is MGHDK and CDR2 SYGVNS. CDR3 residues: CASSESGKETF. DNA of the CDR3: TGTGCCAGCAGTGAATCGGGGAAGGAGACCTTC.

In its sample, this clonotype was seen many times. This chain links TRBV29-1 with TRBJ1-2; 7 bases agree with TRBD1. Trimming cost V 4 bases and J 5 bases; bases outside gene matches: 10. The CDR3 spans 14 residues. CDR1 and CDR2 from the germline V gene are SQVTM and ANQGSEA. Here the CDR3 reads CSVGDDRASYGYTF. In DNA form, the CDR3 reads TGCAGCGTTGGAGACGACAGGGCTTCATATGGCTACACCTTC.

In its sample, this clonotype was seen many times. V usage is TRBV6-5 and J usage is TRBJ1-2; D not certain. Germline CDR1 MNHEY, CDR2 SVGAGI. Trimming took off 1 base at V and 4 bases at J, with 10 bases between the two ends. The CDR3 runs to 14 residues. CDR3 amino acids: CASSYLSSSYGYTF. CDR3 bases: TGTGCCAGCAGTTACTTAAGCAGCAGCTATGGCTACACCTTC.